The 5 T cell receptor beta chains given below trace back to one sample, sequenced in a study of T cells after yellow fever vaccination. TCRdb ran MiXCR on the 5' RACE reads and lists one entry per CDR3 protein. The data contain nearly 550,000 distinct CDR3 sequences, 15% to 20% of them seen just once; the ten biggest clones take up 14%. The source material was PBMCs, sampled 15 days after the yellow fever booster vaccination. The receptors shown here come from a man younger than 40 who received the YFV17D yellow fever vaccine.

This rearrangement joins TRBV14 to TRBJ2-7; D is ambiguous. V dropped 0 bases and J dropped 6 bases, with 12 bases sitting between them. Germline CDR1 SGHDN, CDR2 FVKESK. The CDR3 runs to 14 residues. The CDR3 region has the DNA TGTGCCAGCAGCCAAGATTGGGTCCAAGGCGAGCAGTACTTC. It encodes CASSQDWVQGEQYF.

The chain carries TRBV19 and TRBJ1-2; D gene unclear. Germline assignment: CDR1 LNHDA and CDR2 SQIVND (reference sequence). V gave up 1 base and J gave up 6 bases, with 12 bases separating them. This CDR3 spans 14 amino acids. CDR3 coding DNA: TGTGCCAGTAGTATAGCGGGCTGGACCCATGGCTACACCTTC. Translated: CASSIAGWTHGYTF.

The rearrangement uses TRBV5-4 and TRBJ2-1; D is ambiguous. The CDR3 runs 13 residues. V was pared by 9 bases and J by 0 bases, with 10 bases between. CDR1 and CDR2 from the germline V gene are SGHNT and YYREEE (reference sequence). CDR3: CATPGNSYNEQFF. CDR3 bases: TGTGCCACCCCTGGGAACTCCTACAATGAGCAGTTCTTC.

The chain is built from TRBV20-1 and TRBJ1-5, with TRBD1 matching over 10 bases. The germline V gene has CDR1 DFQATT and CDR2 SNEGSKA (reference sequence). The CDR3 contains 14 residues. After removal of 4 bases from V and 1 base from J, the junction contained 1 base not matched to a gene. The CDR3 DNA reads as TGCAGTGCTACGGACAGGGGGAGCAATCAGCCCCAGCATTTT. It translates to CSATDRGSNQPQHF.

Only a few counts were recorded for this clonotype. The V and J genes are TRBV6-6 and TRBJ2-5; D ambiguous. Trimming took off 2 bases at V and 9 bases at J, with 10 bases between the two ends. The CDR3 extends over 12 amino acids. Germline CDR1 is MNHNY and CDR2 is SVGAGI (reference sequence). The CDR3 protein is CASSYNPFSQYF. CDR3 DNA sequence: TGTGCCAGCAGTTACAACCCCTTTTCCCAGTACTTC.